The clone carrying this T cell receptor (beta chain) was found once. Naive CD8 cells lacked CD45RO and underwent positive selection for CCR7, leaving out terminally differentiated effector memory CD45RA+ cells. Sequencing was performed with immunoSEQ multiplex PCR; in TCRdb, only in-frame clones are kept and a portion is missing. The data contain millions of clones, 85% to 95% of them singletons. This entry is derived from a study of shared clonotypes between healthy human individuals. V lost 4 bases, J lost 6 bases, and 8 bases stayed unmatched. The CDR3 extends over 14 amino acids. Germline V lookup: CDR1 SEHNR, CDR2 FQNEAQ (reference sequence).

The chain links TRBV7-9 to TRBJ1-1, with 7 bases matching TRBD1. Material: naive CD8+ T cells sorted from blood. The clonotype was recovered from a man between 18 and 29 years old in good health. CDR3 DNA sequence: TGTGCCAGCAGCTCGGAGGGGGCCCTGTCTGAAGCTTTCTTT. The encoded protein is CASSSEGALSEAFF.